This record covers a single T cell receptor beta chain. What it binds is unknown. In germline, CDR1 is MNHEY, CDR2 SVGAGI. CDR3 length: 13 residues. Trimming left V 1 base short and J 10 bases short, with 13 bases between. The data are from a study of post-analysis software for immune sequencing data. Study conclusions and caveats: By F measure, strong co-clustering occurred among samples prepared in the same batch. TRBV segments more frequent in patients than in controls numbered several and included TRBV5-6, TRBV5-1 and TRBV20-1.

Every TCR beta cDNA library bore unique molecular identifiers. TCRdb analysed the PCR reads with MiXCR anew, one entry per CDR3 protein. The sample contains about 620,000 distinct CDR3 sequences, 44% of which appear only once. The sample taken for sequencing was blood. The source is a girl between 5 and 17 years old with multiple sclerosis. The chain has TRBV6-5 and TRBJ1-2; D is uncertain. In DNA form, the CDR3 reads TGTGCCAGCAGTTACTGGCAGGAGAAAGACTACACCTTC. Translated, it gives CASSYWQEKDYTF.